This T cell receptor (beta chain) was retrieved from a study of T cells in Graves' hyperthyroidism and ophthalmopathy. Notes on the study in general: Ophthalmopathy was model-predicted a median roughly 6.3 months pre-onset.

RNA transcripts provided the source from which TCR beta CDR3 regions were amplified. HTBI primers drove first-round RT-PCR of the TCR CDR3. TCRdb called the multiplex PCR reads again in MiXCR, with one record for every CDR3 protein. The sample shows around 200,000 distinct CDR3 sequences, about 16% of them seen only once. V was trimmed by 2 bases and J by 1 base, leaving 13 bases between them. The CDR3 covers 16 residues. Germline V gene data show CDR1 as SGHAT and CDR2 as FQNNGV. Graves' hyperthyroidism showing no ophthalmopathy progression within 18 months was considered stable. Newly diagnosed patients aged 18 to 65 had hyperthyroidism of under 2 months' duration. Fresh 10 ml peripheral blood yielded PBMCs. In the case of this clonotype: What it binds is not known.

Input material: blood. The TCR sequence derives from a man in his forties with Graves' hyperthyroidism. V gene TRBV11-2 combines with J gene TRBJ2-3; D could derive from TRBD1 or TRBD2 (6 bases each). The CDR3 nucleotides are TGTGCCAGCAGCTTAAGGAATGGGGGGCGCACAGATACGCAGTATTTT. Its protein is CASSLRNGGRTDTQYF.